One T cell receptor beta chain is described in this entry. This sample was included in a study of cytomegalovirus exposure and HLA in healthy donors. Primers: 60 Vbeta forward and 13 Jbeta reverse. Using immunoSEQ multiplex PCR, the repertoire was profiled, and TCRdb retains in-frame clones only, with some absent. The table lists 150,000 to 250,000 clones, 75% to 90% of them singletons. Germline CDR1 is SGHTA and CDR2 is FQGNSA. This CDR3 spans 12 amino acids. Trimming cost V 5 bases and J 12 bases, with 14 bases left between them. Sample: PBMCs. The gene calls are TRBV7-2 and TRBJ2-1; D gene uncertain. The sequence was obtained from a woman between 50 and 59 years old in good health and CMV-seropositive. The CDR3 nucleotides are TGTGCCAGCAGCACAAGCCCCCGCGGGCAGTTCTTC. Translating it yields CASSTSPRGQFF.